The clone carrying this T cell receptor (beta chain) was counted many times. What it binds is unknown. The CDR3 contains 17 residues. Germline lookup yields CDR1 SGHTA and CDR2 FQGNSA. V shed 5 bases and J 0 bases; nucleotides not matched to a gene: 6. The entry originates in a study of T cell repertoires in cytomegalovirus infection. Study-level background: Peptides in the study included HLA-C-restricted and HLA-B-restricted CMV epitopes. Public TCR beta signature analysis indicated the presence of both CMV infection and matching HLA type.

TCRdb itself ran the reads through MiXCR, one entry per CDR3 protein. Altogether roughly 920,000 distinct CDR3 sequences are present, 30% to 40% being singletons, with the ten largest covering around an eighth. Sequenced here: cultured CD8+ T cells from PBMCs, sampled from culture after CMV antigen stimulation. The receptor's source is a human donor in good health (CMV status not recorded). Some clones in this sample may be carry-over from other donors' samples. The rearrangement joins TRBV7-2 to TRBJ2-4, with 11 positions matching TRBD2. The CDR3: CASSLGTSGLAKNIQYF. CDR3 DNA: TGTGCCAGCAGCCTGGGGACTAGCGGACTAGCCAAAAACATTCAGTACTTC.